The present TCR beta chain was sequenced within a study of blood T cell repertoires in COVID-19. On the study more broadly: Sample material is recorded as cDNA or gDNA derived from T cells, B-cell-depleted T cells, or PBMCs.

How the authors handled the data: Reference gene primers were amplified, and this amplification served to estimate nucleated cell counts. Some clones are missing from TCRdb's copy, which holds only in-frame ones; the method was immunoSEQ multiplex PCR. From that table come the V and J calls and clone size; the DNA was used to work out D and trimming. The table records 300,000 to 350,000 clones, 70% to 90% of them present only once. This clone is a singleton in its sample. CDR1 is KGHSH and CDR2 is LQKENI in the germline V gene. Trimming took 4 bases from V and 2 from J, leaving 8 bases between them. The CDR3 consists of 13 residues.

The sequenced sample was PBMCs or T cells enriched from blood (not recorded which). The rearrangement uses TRBV18 and TRBJ2-5; a weak D match, TRBD2 (5 bases). This receptor was taken from a man aged 25-45 years who had recovered from COVID-19. The DNA for the CDR3 is TGTGCCAGCTCACTTCGGGGACAAGAGACCCAGTACTTC. It encodes CASSLRGQETQYF.